Sequencing of this T cell receptor beta chain was carried out in a study of Graves' ophthalmopathy and Graves' hyperthyroidism. Across the whole study: Pretreatment peripheral blood was obtained at initial diagnosis.

The authors amplified TCR beta CDR3 regions from RNA transcripts. Amplification began with first-round RT-PCR using HTBI primers, then second-round multiplex PCR was performed. TCRdb processed the multiplex PCR reads anew with MiXCR; each CDR3 protein has one entry. Here the sample spans 660,000 or so distinct CDR3 sequences, roughly two fifths being singletons. The diagnosis was founded upon clinical symptoms, serum thyroxine, TRAb, thyroid ultrasound and orbital computed tomography. The starting material, 10 ml of fresh peripheral blood, provided the PBMCs. CDR1 SQVTM and CDR2 ANQGSEA come from the germline V gene. Trimming took 4 bases from V and 7 from J; bases not matched to a gene: 9. There are 13 residues in the CDR3.

This receptor was obtained from an adult man with Graves' ophthalmopathy. Input material: peripheral blood. The rearrangement uses TRBV29-1 and TRBJ2-5; 7 positions match TRBD2. The CDR3 bases are TGCAGCGTTGGACTAGCAGGAGCGGCGACCCAGTACTTC. As protein: CSVGLAGAATQYF.